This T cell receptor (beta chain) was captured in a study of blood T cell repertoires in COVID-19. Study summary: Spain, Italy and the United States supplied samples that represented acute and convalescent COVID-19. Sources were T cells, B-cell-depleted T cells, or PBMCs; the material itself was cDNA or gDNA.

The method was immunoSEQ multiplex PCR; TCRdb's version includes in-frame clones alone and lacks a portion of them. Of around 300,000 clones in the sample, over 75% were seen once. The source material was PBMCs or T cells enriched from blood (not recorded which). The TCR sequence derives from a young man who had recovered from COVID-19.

The chain's CDR3 is CASRWRGGGNSPLHF. The CDR3 coding sequence is TGTGCCAGCAGGTGGCGGGGCGGTGGAAATTCACCCCTCCACTTT. The chain uses TRBV28 and TRBJ1-6; D is possibly TRBD1 (5 bases). V lost 6 bases and J lost 7, with 16 bases in between. In germline, CDR1 is MDHEN, CDR2 SYDVKM. This CDR3 is 15 amino acids long.